This T cell receptor beta chain was documented in a study of PD-L1 blockade in urothelial cancer. Study details: Once treatment had started, blood was analyzed at 3 weeks (second dose) and again at 6 weeks. Study-level results: Patients with durable benefit had greater blood expansion of tumor-associated TCR clones 3 weeks into treatment.

As to this clone: Its antigen is still unknown.

Described time point: peripheral blood 6 weeks after treatment start. Patients had urothelial carcinoma that was locally advanced or metastatic. Per germline, CDR1 SEHNR and CDR2 FQNEAQ (reference sequence). The CDR3 runs to 15 residues. Trimming at V came to 5 bases and at J to 6 bases, leaving 8 bases not matched to a gene. The table came from immunoSEQ multiplex PCR; TCRdb's copy has only in-frame clones and leaves some out. The sample shows about 29,000 clones, approximately 81% of them seen only once. This sequence was found in a man between 65 and 79 years old with urothelial cancer. The starting material was PBMCs, obtained around atezolizumab (anti-PD-L1) treatment. The chain recombines TRBV7-9 with TRBJ2-2, with 8 bases matching TRBD2. As DNA, the CDR3 is TGTGCCAGCAGCGGTAGCGGGATCGTTGCCGGGGAGCTGTTTTTT. It yields the protein CASSGSGIVAGELFF.